Presented here are 25 T cell receptor beta chains from one specimen sequenced in a study of blood T cell repertoires in COVID-19. Libraries were prepared by immunoSEQ multiplex PCR; TCRdb keeps only in-frame clonotypes and omits some of them. The top ten clones hold around 23% of a sample with fewer than 200,000 clones, about 86% of them seen once. Sequencing used PBMCs or T cells enriched from blood (not recorded which). Source of these receptors: a woman in her thirties or forties in a cohort exposed to, infected with or recovered from COVID-19 (not recorded which).

The genes are TRBV6-6 and TRBJ1-5, with no clear D. The V gene's germline CDR1 is MNHNY and CDR2 SVGAGI (reference sequence). The CDR3 contains 17 residues. Trimming removed 5 bases at V and 5 bases at J, with 22 bases between. The CDR3 reads CASSPRIVAANHQPQHF. DNA for the CDR3: TGTGCCAGCAGTCCCCGTATAGTAGCAGCCAACCATCAGCCCCAGCATTTT.

This sequence joins TRBV19 and TRBJ1-6, with D uncertain. Trimming cost V 6 bases and J 2 bases, with 8 bases left between them. The germline V gene has CDR1 LNHDA and CDR2 SQIVND (reference sequence). CDR3 size: 14 residues. CDR3 sequence (DNA): TGTGCCAGTAGCTATTTCACCTATAATTCACCCCTCCACTTT. It encodes CASSYFTYNSPLHF. Full variable domain (rest looked up from reference TRBV19 and TRBJ1-6): DGGITQSPKYLFRKEGQNVTLSCEQNLNHDAMYWYRQDPGQGLRLIYYSQIVNDFQKGDIAEGYSVSREKKESFPLTVTSAQKNPTAFYLCASSYFTYNSPLHFGNGTRLTVT.

A single count supports this clone. The CDR3 loop reads CASSTWAPTGTGISGANVLTF. CDR3 nucleotides: TGTGCCAGTAGTACCTGGGCCCCGACGGGGACAGGGATCTCTGGGGCCAACGTCCTGACTTTC. V gene TRBV19 combines with J gene TRBJ2-6; 9 bases align to TRBD1. The CDR3 consists of 21 residues. The germline V gene encodes CDR1 LNHDA and CDR2 SQIVND (reference sequence). J lost 0 bases, V lost 4 bases, and 16 bases had no gene match.

V gene TRBV7-2 combines with J gene TRBJ2-2, with D tentatively TRBD1 (6 bases). The germline V gene encodes CDR1 SGHTA and CDR2 FQGNSA. The V end lost 3 bases, the J end lost 0 bases, and 8 bases lay between the germline ends. This CDR3 is 15 amino acids long. The CDR3 spells CASSLRTANTGELFF. In nucleotides, the CDR3 is TGTGCCAGCAGCTTGCGGACAGCGAACACCGGGGAGCTGTTTTTT.

This clone was recorded only once. The chain combines TRBV6-5 with TRBJ2-1; D may be TRBD1 (5 bases). The germline V gene encodes CDR1 MNHEY and CDR2 SVGAGI. CDR3 size: 14 residues. Between the trimmed V and J ends, which lost 4 bases and 8 bases, there was a span of 15 bases. The chain's CDR3 is CASSSDNSNHEQFF. In DNA, the CDR3 is TGTGCCAGCAGTTCGGACAACTCTAACCATGAGCAGTTCTTC.

This chain connects TRBV2 to TRBJ2-6; 8 nucleotides align to TRBD1. The trim removed 7 bases at V and 3 bases at J, leaving 8 bases unmatched. The CDR3 loop spans 16 amino acids. Germline-derived CDR1 and CDR2 are SNHLY and FYNNEI. CDR3 sequence (DNA): TGTGCCAGCATGGGACAGGCAGTGCTTGGGGCCAACGTCCTGACTTTC. This encodes CASMGQAVLGANVLTF.

The V and J genes are TRBV5-1 and TRBJ1-1; 9 nucleotides line up with TRBD1. Germline V CDR1 and CDR2: SGHRS, YFSETQ. Unmatched junction bases numbered 6, after V lost 2 bases and J lost 1 base. There are 16 residues in the CDR3. The CDR3 DNA is TGCGCCAGCAGCTTTAGGACAGGGGATTGGAACACTGAAGCTTTCTTT. Translated: CASSFRTGDWNTEAFF.

The chain joins TRBV7-9 to TRBJ1-2; 8 nucleotides match TRBD1. Trimming removed 4 bases from V and 6 bases from J; junction bases left unmatched: 16. The CDR3 is 17 amino acids. Per the germline V gene, CDR1 is SEHNR and CDR2 is FQNEAQ (reference sequence). This CDR3 is CASSSILLRGREDGYTF. CDR3 sequence (DNA): TGTGCCAGCAGCTCCATCCTGCTCAGGGGGCGCGAAGATGGCTACACCTTC.

The CDR3 loop is CASSQEEGTGLMAAQYF. The CDR3 region has the DNA TGTGCCAGCAGCCAAGAAGAAGGGACAGGACTCATGGCAGCGCAGTATTTT. This sequence joins TRBV4-2 and TRBJ2-3; 8 bases are a match to TRBD1. Germline values: CDR1 LGHNA, CDR2 YNFKEQ. The CDR3 has 17 residues. V shed 0 bases, J shed 10 bases, and the junction held 15 bases outside the gene matches.

J is TRBJ1-6 and V is TRBV6-1; D perhaps matches TRBD1 (5 bases). Germline V gives CDR1 MNHNS, CDR2 SASEGT. Trimming pared 2 bases from V and 6 bases from J, leaving 11 bases between. The CDR3 consists of 15 residues. The CDR3 DNA follows: TGTGCCAGCAGTGAACGGGGGAGACCTAATTCACCCCTCCACTTT. This translates into CASSERGRPNSPLHF.

V usage is TRBV13 and J usage is TRBJ2-4; D call uncertain. The CDR3 covers 13 residues. Germline V CDR1 and CDR2: PRHDT, FYEKMQ (reference sequence). V lost 0 bases to trimming and J lost 9 bases, with 9 bases between them. The CDR3 region is CASSLGVSRIQYF. The CDR3, as DNA: TGTGCCAGCAGCTTAGGTGTTAGCCGCATTCAGTACTTC.

Remarks on this clone: Other DNA sequences in the sample encode the same CDR3. CDR3 protein: CASSQVSNEQFF. As DNA, the CDR3 is TGCGCCAGCAGCCAAGTTTCAAATGAGCAGTTCTTC. V gene TRBV4-3 combines with J gene TRBJ2-1; D gene ambiguous. Germline V gene lookup returns CDR1 LGHNA and CDR2 YSLEER. V lost 1 base and J lost 7, with 5 bases in between. This CDR3 is built from 12 residues.

Worth noting for this clone: The sample has other DNA sequences that encode this CDR3 too. This chain connects TRBV3-1 (or the pseudogene TRBV3-2) to TRBJ2-7; 8 nucleotides match TRBD2. The ends lost 1 base at V and 1 base at J; junction bases unmatched: 0. The CDR3 consists of 14 residues. Germline-derived CDR1 and CDR2 are LGHDT and YNNKEL (reference sequence). The CDR3 protein is CASSQAGGSYEQYF. As DNA, the CDR3 is TGTGCCAGCAGCCAAGCGGGAGGGTCCTACGAGCAGTACTTC.

The chain joins TRBV27 to TRBJ1-2; possible D gene TRBD1, 6 bases. Germline CDR1 and CDR2: MNHEY and SMNVEV (reference sequence). The CDR3 length is 16 residues. V was shortened by 5 bases and J by 4 bases, with 20 bases between the two germline ends. CDR3 region: CASSKGGGRLGYGYTF. The CDR3 coding sequence is TGTGCCAGCAGTAAAGGGGGGGGGAGACTGGGCTATGGCTACACCTTC.

V is TRBV9 and J is TRBJ1-4, with 9 positions matching TRBD1. Germline V gene lookup returns CDR1 SGDLS and CDR2 YYNGEE. This CDR3 contains 14 residues. The ends lost 5 bases at V and 8 bases at J; junction bases unmatched: 7. CDR3 sequence: CASRGQGSSEKLFF. CDR3 DNA sequence: TGTGCCAGCAGAGGACAGGGGAGTTCCGAAAAACTGTTTTTT.

This clone was seen just once. Distinct nucleotide sequences in the sample also encode this CDR3. This rearrangement joins TRBV15 to TRBJ1-5; 9 nucleotides line up with TRBD1. Germline assignment: CDR1 LNHNV and CDR2 YYDKDF (reference sequence). The V and J ends lost 3 bases and 4 bases, in that order; junction bases with no gene match: 1. The CDR3 consists of 14 residues. CDR3 DNA: TGTGCCACCAGCAGGGACAGGGGTAATCAGCCCCAGCATTTT. It yields the protein CATSRDRGNQPQHF.

The chain couples TRBV4-1 to TRBJ1-3; 7 bases are a match to TRBD1. Germline assignment: CDR1 MGHRA and CDR2 YSYEKL. Trimming took 4 bases from V and 2 from J; bases not matched to a gene: 5. The CDR3 is made up of 15 amino acids. The CDR3 coding sequence is TGCGCCAGCAGCCTCTCCGGGACAGCTGGAAACACCATATATTTT. Encoded protein: CASSLSGTAGNTIYF.

This clone appeared a few times. J is TRBJ2-3 and V is TRBV10-1, with 14 bases matching TRBD2. Germline loops: CDR1 WNHNN, CDR2 SYGVQD (reference sequence). V was clipped by 3 bases and J by 1 base; unmatched bases: 6. The CDR3 covers 18 residues. The chain's CDR3 is CASSEGTSGRGGTDTQYF. DNA of the CDR3: TGCGCCAGCAGTGAAGGGACTAGCGGGAGAGGGGGCACAGATACGCAGTATTTT.

The chain employs TRBV27 and TRBJ2-1, with D maybe TRBD2 (5 bases). The CDR3 has 17 residues. Trimming took off 2 bases at V and 0 bases at J, with 14 bases between the two ends. Looked up from germline, CDR1 is MNHEY and CDR2 is SMNVEV (reference sequence). The CDR3 region is CASSLARGISSYNEQFF. CDR3 nucleotide sequence: TGTGCCAGCAGTTTAGCTAGAGGGATAAGCTCCTACAATGAGCAGTTCTTC.

This clone occurred a few times. The CDR3 bases are TGTGCCAGCCTTACAGGGTCCGGCTACACCTTC. Its translation is CASLTGSGYTF. This chain uses TRBV7-9 with TRBJ1-2, with TRBD1 as a possible D gene (6 bases). CDR1 and CDR2 from the germline V gene are SEHNR and FQNEAQ (reference sequence). The V end was cut by 8 bases, the J end by 8 bases, with 12 bases between. The CDR3 sequence is 11 residues long. The full variable domain, completed using reference TRBV7-9 and TRBJ1-2, is DTGVSQNPRHKITKRGQNVTFRCDPISEHNRLYWYRQTLGQGPEFLTYFQNEAQLEKSRLLSDRFSAERPKGSFSTLEIQRTEQGDSAMYLCASLTGSGYTFGSGTRLTVV.

The J gene is TRBJ2-1, the V gene TRBV4-1, with 10 bases that match TRBD2. The CDR3 runs 17 residues. J lost 5 bases, V lost 4 bases, and 11 bases had no gene match. Germline values: CDR1 MGHRA, CDR2 YSYEKL. The CDR3 loop reads CASSRAGRGTSDNEQFF. The CDR3 nucleotides are TGCGCCAGCAGCCGTGCTGGCAGGGGGACTAGCGACAATGAGCAGTTCTTC.

This clone showed up many times. This chain uses TRBV5-6 with TRBJ2-7; D is undetermined. CDR1 is SGHDT, CDR2 YYEEEE, per germline. CDR3 size: 14 residues. V was trimmed by 0 bases and J by 3 bases, leaving 10 bases between them. The CDR3, as DNA: TGTGCCAGCAGCTTGGGGGCTCAAGGCTACGAGCAGTACTTC. This translates into CASSLGAQGYEQYF. The complete variable domain, with remaining parts taken from reference TRBV5-6 and TRBJ2-7, reads DAGVTQSPTHLIKTRGQQVTLRCSPKSGHDTVSWYQQALGQGPQFIFQYYEEEERQRGNFPDRFSGHQFPNYSSELNVNALLLGDSALYLCASSLGAQGYEQYFGPGTRLTVT.

This clone appeared a few times. The chain joins TRBV19 to TRBJ2-3, with a possible D match to TRBD2 (6 bases). Germline V gene data show CDR1 as LNHDA and CDR2 as SQIVND (reference sequence). The CDR3 extends over 15 amino acids. The V and J ends lost 4 bases and 11 bases respectively, with 22 bases between them. CDR3: CASSRMGRPTGGQYF. As DNA, the CDR3 is TGTGCCAGTAGTAGGATGGGCCGGCCTACCGGGGGGCAGTATTTT. The variable domain in full, completed from reference TRBV19 and TRBJ2-3, reads DGGITQSPKYLFRKEGQNVTLSCEQNLNHDAMYWYRQDPGQGLRLIYYSQIVNDFQKGDIAEGYSVSREKKESFPLTVTSAQKNPTAFYLCASSRMGRPTGGQYFGPGTRLTVL.

The rearrangement uses TRBV28 and TRBJ1-1, with D tentatively TRBD1 (6 bases). The germline V gene encodes CDR1 MDHEN and CDR2 SYDVKM. Between the trimmed V and J ends, which lost 3 bases and 2 bases, there was a span of 10 bases. This CDR3 contains 14 residues. The DNA of the CDR3 is TGTGCCAGCAGTTTTATGGACAGAAACACTGAAGCTTTCTTT. Translating gives CASSFMDRNTEAFF.

The genes are TRBV5-8 and TRBJ1-5; maybe TRBD1 (6 bases). The CDR3 totals 16 residues. In germline, CDR1 is SGHTS, CDR2 YDEGEE. V gave up 4 bases and J gave up 6 bases, with 20 bases separating them. CDR3: CASSPRPGQQIQPQHF. The DNA of the CDR3 is TGTGCCAGCAGCCCCCGACCAGGACAGCAGATTCAGCCCCAGCATTTT.